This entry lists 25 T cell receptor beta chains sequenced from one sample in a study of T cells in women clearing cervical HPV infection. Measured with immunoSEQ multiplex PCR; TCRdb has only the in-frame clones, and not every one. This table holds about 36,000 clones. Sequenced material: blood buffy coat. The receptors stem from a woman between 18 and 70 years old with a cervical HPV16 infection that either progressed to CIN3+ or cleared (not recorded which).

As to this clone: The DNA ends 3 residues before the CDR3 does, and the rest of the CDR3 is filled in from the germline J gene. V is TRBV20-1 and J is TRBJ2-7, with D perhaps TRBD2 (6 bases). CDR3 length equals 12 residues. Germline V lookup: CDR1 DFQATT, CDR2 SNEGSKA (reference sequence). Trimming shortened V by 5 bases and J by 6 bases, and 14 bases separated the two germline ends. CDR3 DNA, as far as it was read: TGCAGTGCTCATACGTCCGGGGGCGAG. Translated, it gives CSAHTSGGE. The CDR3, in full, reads CSAHTSGGEQYF.

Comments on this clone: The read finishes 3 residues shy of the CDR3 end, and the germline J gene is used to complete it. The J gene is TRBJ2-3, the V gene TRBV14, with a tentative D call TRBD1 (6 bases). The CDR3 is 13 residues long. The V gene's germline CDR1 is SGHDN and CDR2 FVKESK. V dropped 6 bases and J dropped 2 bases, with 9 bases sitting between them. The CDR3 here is CASRDSITDTQYF. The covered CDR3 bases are TGTGCCAGCAGGGACAGCATCACAGATACG. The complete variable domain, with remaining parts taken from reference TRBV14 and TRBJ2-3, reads EAGVTQFPSHSVIEKGQTVTLRCDPISGHDNLYWYRRVMGKEIKFLLHFVKESKQDESGMPNNRFLAERTGGTYSTLKVQPAELEDSGVYFCASRDSITDTQYFGPGTRLTVL.

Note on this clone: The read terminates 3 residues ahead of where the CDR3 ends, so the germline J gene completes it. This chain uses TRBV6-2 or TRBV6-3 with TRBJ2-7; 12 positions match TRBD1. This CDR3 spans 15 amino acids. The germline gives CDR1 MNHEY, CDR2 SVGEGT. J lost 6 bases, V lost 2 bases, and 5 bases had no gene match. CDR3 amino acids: CASSYGTGGYSEQYF. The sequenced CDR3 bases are TGTGCCAGCAGTTACGGGACAGGGGGCTATTCCGAG.

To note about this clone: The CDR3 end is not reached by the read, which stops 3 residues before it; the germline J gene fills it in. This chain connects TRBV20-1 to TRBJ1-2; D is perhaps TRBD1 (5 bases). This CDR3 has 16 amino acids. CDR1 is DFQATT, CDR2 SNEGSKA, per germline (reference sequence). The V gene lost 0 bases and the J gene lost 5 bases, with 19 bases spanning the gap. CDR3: CSARDYAQRGGYGYTF. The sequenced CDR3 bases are TGCAGTGCTAGAGATTACGCACAGAGGGGTGGGTATGGC.

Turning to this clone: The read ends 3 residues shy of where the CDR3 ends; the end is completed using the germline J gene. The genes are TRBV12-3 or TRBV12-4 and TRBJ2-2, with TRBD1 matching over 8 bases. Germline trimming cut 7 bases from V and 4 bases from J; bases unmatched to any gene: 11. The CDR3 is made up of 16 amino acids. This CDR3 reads CASIYQGAVGTGELFF. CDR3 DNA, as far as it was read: TGTGCCAGCATCTACCAGGGGGCAGTAGGCACCGGGGAG.

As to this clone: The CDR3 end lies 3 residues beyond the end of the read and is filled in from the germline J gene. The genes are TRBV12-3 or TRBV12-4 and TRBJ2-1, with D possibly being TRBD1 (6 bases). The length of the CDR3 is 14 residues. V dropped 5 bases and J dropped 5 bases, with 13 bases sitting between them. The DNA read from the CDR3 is TGTGCCAGCAGTCAAAGGGACAAGAACAATGAG. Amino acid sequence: CASSQRDKNNE. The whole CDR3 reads CASSQRDKNNEQFF.

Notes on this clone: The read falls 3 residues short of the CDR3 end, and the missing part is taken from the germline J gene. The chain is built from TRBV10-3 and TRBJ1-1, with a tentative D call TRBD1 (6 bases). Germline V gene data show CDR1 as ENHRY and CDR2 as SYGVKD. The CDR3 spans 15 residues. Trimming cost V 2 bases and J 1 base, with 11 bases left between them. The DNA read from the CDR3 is TGTGCCATCAGTGAGGGGACATTCGCGAACACTGAA. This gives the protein CAISEGTFANTE. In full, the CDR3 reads CAISEGTFANTEAFF.

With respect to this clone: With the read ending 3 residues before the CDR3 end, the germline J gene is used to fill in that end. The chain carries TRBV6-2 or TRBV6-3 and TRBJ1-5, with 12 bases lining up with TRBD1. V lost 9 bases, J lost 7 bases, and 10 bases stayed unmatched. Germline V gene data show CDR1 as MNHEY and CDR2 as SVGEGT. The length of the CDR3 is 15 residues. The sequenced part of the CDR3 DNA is TGTGCCAGTTGGGGGACAGGGGGCGCTTCACAGCCC. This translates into CASWGTGGASQP. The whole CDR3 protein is CASWGTGGASQPQHF.

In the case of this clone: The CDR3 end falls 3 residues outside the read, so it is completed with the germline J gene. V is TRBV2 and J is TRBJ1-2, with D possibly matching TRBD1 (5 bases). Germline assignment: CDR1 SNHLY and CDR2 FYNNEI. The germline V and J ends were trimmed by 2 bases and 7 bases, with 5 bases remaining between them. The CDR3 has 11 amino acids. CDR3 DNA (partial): TGTGCCAGCAGTGAAAGGGGTGGC. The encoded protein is CASSERGG. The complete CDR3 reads CASSERGGYTF.

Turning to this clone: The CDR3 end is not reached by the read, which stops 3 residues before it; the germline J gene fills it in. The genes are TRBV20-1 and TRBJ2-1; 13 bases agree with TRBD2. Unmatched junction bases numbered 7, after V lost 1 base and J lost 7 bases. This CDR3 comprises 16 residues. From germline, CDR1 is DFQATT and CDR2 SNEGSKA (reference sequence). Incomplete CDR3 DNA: TGCAGTGCTAGAGTTCATGTGACTAGCGGGAGGAATGAG. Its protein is CSARVHVTSGRNE. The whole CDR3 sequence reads CSARVHVTSGRNEQFF.

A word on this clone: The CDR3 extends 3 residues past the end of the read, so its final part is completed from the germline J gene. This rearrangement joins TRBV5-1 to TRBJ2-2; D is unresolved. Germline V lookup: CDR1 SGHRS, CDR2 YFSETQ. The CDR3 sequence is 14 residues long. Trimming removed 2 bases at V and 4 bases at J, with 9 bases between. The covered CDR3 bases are TGCGCCAGCAGCTTCGGGTCCTTCACCGGGGAG. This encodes CASSFGSFTGE. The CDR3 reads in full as CASSFGSFTGELFF.

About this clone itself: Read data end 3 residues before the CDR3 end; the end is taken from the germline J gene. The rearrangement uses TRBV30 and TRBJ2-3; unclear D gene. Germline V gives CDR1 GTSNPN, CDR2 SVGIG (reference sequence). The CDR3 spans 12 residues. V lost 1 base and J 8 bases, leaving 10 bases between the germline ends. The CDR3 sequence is CAWSGGASTQYF. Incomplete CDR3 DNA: TGTGCCTGGAGTGGCGGAGCTAGTACG.

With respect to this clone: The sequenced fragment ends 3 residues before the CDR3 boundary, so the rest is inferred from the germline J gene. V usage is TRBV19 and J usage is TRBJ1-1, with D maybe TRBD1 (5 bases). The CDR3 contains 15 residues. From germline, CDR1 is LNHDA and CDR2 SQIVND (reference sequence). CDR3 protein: CASSMYRGSNQPAFF. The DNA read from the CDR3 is TGTGCCAGTAGTATGTATAGGGGTAGCAATCAGCCC.

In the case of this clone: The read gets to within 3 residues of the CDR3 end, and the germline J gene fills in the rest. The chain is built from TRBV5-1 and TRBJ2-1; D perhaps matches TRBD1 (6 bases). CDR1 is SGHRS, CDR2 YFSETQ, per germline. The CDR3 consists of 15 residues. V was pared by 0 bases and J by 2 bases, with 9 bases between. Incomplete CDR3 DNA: TGCGCCAGCAGCTTGGCAAGGACAGCCTACAATGAG. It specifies CASSLARTAYNE. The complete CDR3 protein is CASSLARTAYNEQFF. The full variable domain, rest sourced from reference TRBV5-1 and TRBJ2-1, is KAGVTQTPRYLIKTRGQQVTLSCSPISGHRSVSWYQQTPGQGLQFLFEYFSETQRNKGNFPGRFSGRQFSNSRSEMNVSTLELGDSALYLCASSLARTAYNEQFFGPGTRLTVL.

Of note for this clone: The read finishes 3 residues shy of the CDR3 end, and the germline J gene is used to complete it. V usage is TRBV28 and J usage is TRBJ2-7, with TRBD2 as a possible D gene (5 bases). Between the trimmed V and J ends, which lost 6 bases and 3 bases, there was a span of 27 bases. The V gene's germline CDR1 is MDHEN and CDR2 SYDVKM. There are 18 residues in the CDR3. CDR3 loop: CASRGIERNLGRYYEQYF. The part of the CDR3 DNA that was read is TGTGCCAGCAGGGGGATTGAGCGGAACCTCGGTCGATACTACGAG.

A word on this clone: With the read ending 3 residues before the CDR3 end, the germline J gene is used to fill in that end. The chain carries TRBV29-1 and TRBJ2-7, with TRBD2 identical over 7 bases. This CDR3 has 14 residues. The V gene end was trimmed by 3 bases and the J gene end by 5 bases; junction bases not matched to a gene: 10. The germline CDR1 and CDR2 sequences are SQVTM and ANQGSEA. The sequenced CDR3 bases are TGCAGCGTTGACAACCCCCGGACTAGGGACGAG. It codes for CSVDNPRTRDE. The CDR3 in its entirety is CSVDNPRTRDEQYF.

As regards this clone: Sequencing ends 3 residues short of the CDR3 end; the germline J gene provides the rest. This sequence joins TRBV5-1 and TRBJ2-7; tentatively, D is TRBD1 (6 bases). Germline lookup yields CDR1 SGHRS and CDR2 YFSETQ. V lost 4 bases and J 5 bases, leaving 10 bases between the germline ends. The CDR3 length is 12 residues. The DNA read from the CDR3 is TGCGCCAGCAGCACACGACAGGACGAG. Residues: CASSTRQDE. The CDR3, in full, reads CASSTRQDEQYF. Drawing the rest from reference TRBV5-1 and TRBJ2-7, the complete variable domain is KAGVTQTPRYLIKTRGQQVTLSCSPISGHRSVSWYQQTPGQGLQFLFEYFSETQRNKGNFPGRFSGRQFSNSRSEMNVSTLELGDSALYLCASSTRQDEQYFGPGTRLTVT.

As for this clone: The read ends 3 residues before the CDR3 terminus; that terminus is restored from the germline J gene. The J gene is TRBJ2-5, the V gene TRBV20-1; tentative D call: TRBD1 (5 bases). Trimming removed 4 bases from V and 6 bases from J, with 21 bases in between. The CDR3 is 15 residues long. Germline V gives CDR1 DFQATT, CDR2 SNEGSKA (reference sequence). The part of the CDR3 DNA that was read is TGCAGTGCTATGGGAAGGGAAACAGGATCAAAGACC. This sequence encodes CSAMGRETGSKT. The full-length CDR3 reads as CSAMGRETGSKTQYF.

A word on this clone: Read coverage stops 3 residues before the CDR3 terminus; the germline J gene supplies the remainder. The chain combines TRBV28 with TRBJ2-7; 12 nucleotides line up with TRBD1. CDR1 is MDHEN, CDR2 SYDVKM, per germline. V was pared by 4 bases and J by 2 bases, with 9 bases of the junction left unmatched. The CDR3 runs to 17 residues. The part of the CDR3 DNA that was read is TGTGCCAGCAGTTCCCGGGACAGGGGGCGCCCTACCTACGAG. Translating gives CASSSRDRGRPTYE. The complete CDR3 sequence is CASSSRDRGRPTYEQYF.

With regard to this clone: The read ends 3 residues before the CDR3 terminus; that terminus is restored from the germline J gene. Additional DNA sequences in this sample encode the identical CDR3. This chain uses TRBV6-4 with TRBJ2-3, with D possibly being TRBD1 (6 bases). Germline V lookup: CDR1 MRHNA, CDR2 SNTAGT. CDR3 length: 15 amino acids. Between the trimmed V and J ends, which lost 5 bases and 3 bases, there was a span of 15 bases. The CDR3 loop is CASSPAIGQTDTQYF. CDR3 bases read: TGTGCCAGCAGTCCCGCCATAGGACAGACAGATACG.

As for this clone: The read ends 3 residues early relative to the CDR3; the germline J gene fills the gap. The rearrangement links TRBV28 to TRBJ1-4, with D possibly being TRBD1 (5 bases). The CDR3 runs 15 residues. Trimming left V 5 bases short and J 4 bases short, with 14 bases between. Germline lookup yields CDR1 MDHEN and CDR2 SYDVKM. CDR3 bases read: TGTGCCAGCAGTGGGCGGGGACGGGATAATGAAAAA. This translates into CASSGRGRDNEK. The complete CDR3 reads CASSGRGRDNEKLFF.

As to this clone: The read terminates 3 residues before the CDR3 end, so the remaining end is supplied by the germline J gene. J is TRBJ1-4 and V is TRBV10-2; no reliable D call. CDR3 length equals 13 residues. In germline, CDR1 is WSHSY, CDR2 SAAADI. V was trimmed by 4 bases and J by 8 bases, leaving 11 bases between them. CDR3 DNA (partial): TGCGCCAGCAGTGTGGGCAGTTCCGAAAAA. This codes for CASSVGSSEK. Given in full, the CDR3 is CASSVGSSEKLFF.

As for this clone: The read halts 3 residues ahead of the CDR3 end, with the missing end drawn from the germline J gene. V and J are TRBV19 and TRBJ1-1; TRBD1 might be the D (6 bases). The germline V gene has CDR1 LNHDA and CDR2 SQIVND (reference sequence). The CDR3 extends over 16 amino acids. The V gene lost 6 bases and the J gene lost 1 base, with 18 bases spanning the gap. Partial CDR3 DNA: TGTGCCAGTAGGCGGGACAACCCGGGCGCGAACACTGAA. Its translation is CASRRDNPGANTE. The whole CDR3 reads CASRRDNPGANTEAFF.

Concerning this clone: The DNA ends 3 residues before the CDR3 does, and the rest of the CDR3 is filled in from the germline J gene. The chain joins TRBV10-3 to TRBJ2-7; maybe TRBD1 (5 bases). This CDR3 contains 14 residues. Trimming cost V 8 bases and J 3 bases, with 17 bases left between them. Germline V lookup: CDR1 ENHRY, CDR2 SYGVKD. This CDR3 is CAIANPQGRYEQYF. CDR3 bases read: TGTGCCATCGCGAACCCCCAGGGTCGCTACGAG.

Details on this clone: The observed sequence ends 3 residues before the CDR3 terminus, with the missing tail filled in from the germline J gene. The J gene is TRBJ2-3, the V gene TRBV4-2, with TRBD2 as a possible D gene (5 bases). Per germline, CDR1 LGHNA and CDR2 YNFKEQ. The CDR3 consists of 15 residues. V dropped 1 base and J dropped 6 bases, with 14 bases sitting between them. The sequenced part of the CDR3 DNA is TGTGCCAGCAGCCAAGCGGGGAATCGGGTCGATACG. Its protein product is CASSQAGNRVDT. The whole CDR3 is CASSQAGNRVDTQYF.